These 4 T cell receptor beta chains were all obtained from the same sample, sequenced in a study of blood T cell repertoires in COVID-19. Here immunoSEQ multiplex PCR was the method, and the copy in TCRdb shows in-frame clones only, minus some. The sample contains around 170,000 clones, around 90% of which appear only once. Sequencing was performed on PBMCs or T cells enriched from blood (not recorded which). The receptors derive from a woman aged 18-30 years who had recovered from COVID-19.

The chain joins TRBV28 to TRBJ1-1; 8 bases agree with TRBD1. Trimming removed 7 bases from V and 12 bases from J; junction bases left unmatched: 7. The CDR3 spans 11 residues. In germline, CDR1 is MDHEN, CDR2 SYDVKM. The CDR3 sequence: CASNSQGGSFF. CDR3 in DNA: TGTGCCAGCAATTCACAGGGGGGGTCTTTCTTT.

V gene TRBV19 combines with J gene TRBJ1-4; perhaps TRBD1 as D (5 bases). Germline values: CDR1 LNHDA, CDR2 SQIVND (reference sequence). The CDR3 spans 14 residues. Trimming took 7 bases from V and 6 from J, leaving 15 bases between them. DNA of the CDR3: TGTGCCAGTATTTCGGCGGGAGGGGATGAAAAACTGTTTTTT. It is translated as CASISAGGDEKLFF.

This clone was recorded once. This chain links TRBV18 with TRBJ1-3, with 8 bases aligning to TRBD1. The germline V gene has CDR1 KGHSH and CDR2 LQKENI. V lost 3 bases and J lost 0; bases outside the gene matches: 1. The CDR3 has 15 residues. This CDR3 is CASSPGQDSGNTIYF. CDR3 coding DNA: TGTGCCAGCTCACCGGGACAGGACTCTGGAAACACCATATATTTT. The full variable domain, rest sourced from reference TRBV18 and TRBJ1-3, is NAGVMQNPRHLVRRRGQEARLRCSPMKGHSHVYWYRQLPEEGLKFMVYLQKENIIDESGMPKERFSAEFPKEGPSILRIQQVVRGDSAAYFCASSPGQDSGNTIYFGEGSWLTVV.

This clone was counted once. V is TRBV27 and J is TRBJ1-1; D not resolved. CDR3 length: 15 amino acids. From germline, CDR1 is MNHEY and CDR2 SMNVEV (reference sequence). V was clipped by 8 bases and J by 5 bases, with 21 bases between them. CDR3 loop: CASQLVGLVGTEAFF. The CDR3 nucleotides read TGTGCCAGCCAGCTCGTGGGCCTTGTAGGAACTGAAGCTTTCTTT.